This TCR beta chain derives from a study of cytomegalovirus exposure and HLA in healthy donors. V was trimmed by 4 bases and J by 1 base, leaving 11 bases between them. Germline assignment: CDR1 SEHNR and CDR2 FQNEAQ (reference sequence). The CDR3 covers 15 residues. Generated by immunoSEQ multiplex PCR, the TCRdb table keeps only in-frame clones and is missing some. The sample contains tens of thousands of clones, 88% of which appear only once. The chain recombines TRBV7-9 with TRBJ2-1; TRBD2 is a possible D gene (6 bases). What was sequenced was PBMCs. This receptor was identified in a young woman in good health and CMV-seronegative. In DNA, the CDR3 is TGTGCCAGCAGCTCAGGTGGGACTTCCTACAATGAGCAGTTCTTC. This translates into CASSSGGTSYNEQFF.